This T cell receptor (beta chain) was obtained from a study of blood T cell repertoires in COVID-19. Overall study context: Italy, Spain and the United States were the sources of the convalescent and acute COVID-19 samples.

This CDR3 spans 14 amino acids. The germline V and J ends were trimmed by 5 bases and 1 base, with 12 bases remaining between them. Germline CDR1 SGHVS, CDR2 FNYEAQ. Sequencing used immunoSEQ multiplex PCR; TCRdb keeps in-frame clones, though not all of them. This sample carries approximately 200,000 clones, roughly 77% of them seen once, and the ten largest clones take approximately 12%. This TCR came from a woman aged 80 or over with COVID-19, enrolled during active disease. Sequencing used peripheral blood. V gene TRBV7-6 combines with J gene TRBJ2-7; maybe TRBD1 (5 bases). The CDR3 sequence is CASSPLGPSYEQYF. CDR3 nucleotides: TGTGCCAGCAGCCCTTTGGGGCCTTCCTACGAGCAGTACTTC.